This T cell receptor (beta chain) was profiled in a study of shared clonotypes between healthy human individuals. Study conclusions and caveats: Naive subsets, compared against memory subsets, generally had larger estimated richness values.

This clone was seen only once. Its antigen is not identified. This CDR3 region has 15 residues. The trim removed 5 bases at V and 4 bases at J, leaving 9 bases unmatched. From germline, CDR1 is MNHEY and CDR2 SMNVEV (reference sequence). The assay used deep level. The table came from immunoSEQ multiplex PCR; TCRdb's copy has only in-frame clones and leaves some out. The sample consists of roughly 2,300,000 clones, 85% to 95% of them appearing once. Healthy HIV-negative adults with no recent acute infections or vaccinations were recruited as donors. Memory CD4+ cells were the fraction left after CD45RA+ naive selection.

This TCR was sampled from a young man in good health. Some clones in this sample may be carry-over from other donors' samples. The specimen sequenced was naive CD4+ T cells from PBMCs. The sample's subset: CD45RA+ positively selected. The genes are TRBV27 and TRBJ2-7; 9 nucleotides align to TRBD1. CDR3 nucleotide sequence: TGTGCCAGCAGTCGTCGGGACAGGGAGGGATACGAGCAGTACTTC. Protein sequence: CASSRRDREGYEQYF.